The clone carrying this T cell receptor beta chain was recorded many times. Its antigen is currently unknown. The sample is drawn from a study of human T cells and chemical hapten exposure. Study-level results: With alopecia, donors may have immune responses unlike healthy people's.

Time point defined: patch test 3, about 24 weeks after DPC sensitization. The treatment denotes: therapeutic diphenylcyclopropenone sensitization with weekly scalp DPC. One entry per CDR3 protein results from TCRdb running MiXCR on the RACE reads. The repertoire has 25,000 to 35,000 distinct CDR3 sequences, over 4.5% of them found once; the top ten carry approximately 5%. Trimming removed 6 bases from V and 1 base from J; junction bases left unmatched: 11. This CDR3 has 16 amino acids. The germline V gene encodes CDR1 MNHEY and CDR2 SVGAGI. The sequence was obtained from a man younger than 40 with alopecia areata. Some clones in this sample may be carry-over from other donors' samples. This chain connects TRBV6-5 to TRBJ1-2; 7 nucleotides line up with TRBD1. The sample in question was whole blood, obtained in connection with sensitization to the hapten diphenylcyclopropenone (DPC). CDR3 nucleotide sequence: TGTGCCAGCAGAAGAACCCGGGACAGTAGTAACTATGGCTACACCTTC. This translates into CASRRTRDSSNYGYTF.